This entry describes one T cell receptor (beta chain). This sample is drawn from a study of blood T cell repertoires in COVID-19. Data came from immunoSEQ multiplex PCR; TCRdb stores just in-frame clones and leaves some out. The sample includes roughly 300,000 clones, over 75% of them seen just once. The germline CDR1 and CDR2 sequences are SGHRS and YFSETQ. V gave up 1 base and J gave up 5 bases, with 3 bases separating them. The CDR3 sequence is 12 residues long. V is TRBV5-1 and J is TRBJ2-2; D is uncertain. This receptor was identified in a human donor in a cohort sampled during active COVID-19. Specimen: peripheral blood. This CDR3 is CASSLITGELFF. The CDR3 DNA is TGCGCCAGCAGCTTGATAACCGGGGAGCTGTTTTTT.